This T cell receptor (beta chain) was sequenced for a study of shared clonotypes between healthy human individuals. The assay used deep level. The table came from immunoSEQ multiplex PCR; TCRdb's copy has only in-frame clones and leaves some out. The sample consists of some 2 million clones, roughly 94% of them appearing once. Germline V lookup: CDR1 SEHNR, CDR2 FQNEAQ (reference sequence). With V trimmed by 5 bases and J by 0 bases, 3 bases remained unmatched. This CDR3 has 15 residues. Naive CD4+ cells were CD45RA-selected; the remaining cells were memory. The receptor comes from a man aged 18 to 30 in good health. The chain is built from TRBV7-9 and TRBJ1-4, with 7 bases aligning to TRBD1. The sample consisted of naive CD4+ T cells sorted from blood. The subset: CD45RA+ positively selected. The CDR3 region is CASSVTGTTNEKLFF. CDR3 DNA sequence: TGTGCCAGCAGCGTGACAGGGACAACTAATGAAAAACTGTTTTTT.